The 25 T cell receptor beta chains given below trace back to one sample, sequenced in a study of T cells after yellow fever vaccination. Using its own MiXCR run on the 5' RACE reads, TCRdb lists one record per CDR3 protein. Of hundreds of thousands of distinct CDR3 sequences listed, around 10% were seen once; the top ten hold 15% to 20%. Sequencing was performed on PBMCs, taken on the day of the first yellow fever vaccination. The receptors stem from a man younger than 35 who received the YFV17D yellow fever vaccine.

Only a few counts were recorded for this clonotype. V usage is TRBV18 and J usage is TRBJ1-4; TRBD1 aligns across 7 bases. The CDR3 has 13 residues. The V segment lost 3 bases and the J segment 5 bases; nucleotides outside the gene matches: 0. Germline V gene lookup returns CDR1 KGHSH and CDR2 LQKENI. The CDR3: CASSPDRNEKLFF. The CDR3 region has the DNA TGTGCCAGCTCACCGGACAGGAATGAAAAACTGTTTTTT.

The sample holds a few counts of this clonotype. The CDR3 DNA follows: TGCAGTGCTAGAGATAGGCGGAGGGGGGAAAAACTGTTTTTT. Protein sequence: CSARDRRRGEKLFF. The chain carries TRBV20-1 and TRBJ1-4; perhaps TRBD1 as D (6 bases). CDR3 length: 14 amino acids. Germline V gene sequence: CDR1 DFQATT, CDR2 SNEGSKA (reference sequence). The ends were cut back, 0 bases at V and 8 bases at J, with 13 bases in the middle.

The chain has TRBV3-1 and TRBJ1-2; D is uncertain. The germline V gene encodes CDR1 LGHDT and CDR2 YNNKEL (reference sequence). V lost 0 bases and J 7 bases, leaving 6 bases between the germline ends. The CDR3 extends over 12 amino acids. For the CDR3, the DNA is TGTGCCAGCAGCCAAGATGCGGCTGGCTACACCTTC. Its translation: CASSQDAAGYTF.

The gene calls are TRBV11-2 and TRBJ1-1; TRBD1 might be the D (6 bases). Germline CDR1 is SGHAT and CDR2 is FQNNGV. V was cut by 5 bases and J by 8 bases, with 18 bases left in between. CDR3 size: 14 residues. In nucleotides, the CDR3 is TGTGCCAGCAGCGTAAGGATCCGCGGGACAGAAGCTTTCTTT. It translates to CASSVRIRGTEAFF.

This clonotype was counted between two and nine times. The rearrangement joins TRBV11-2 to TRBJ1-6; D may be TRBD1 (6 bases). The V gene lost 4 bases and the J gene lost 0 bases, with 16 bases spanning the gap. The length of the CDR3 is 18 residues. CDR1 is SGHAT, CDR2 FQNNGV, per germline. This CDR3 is CASSSQGLQSSYNSPLHF. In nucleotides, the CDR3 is TGTGCCAGCAGCTCACAGGGCCTTCAGAGCTCCTATAATTCACCCCTCCACTTT.

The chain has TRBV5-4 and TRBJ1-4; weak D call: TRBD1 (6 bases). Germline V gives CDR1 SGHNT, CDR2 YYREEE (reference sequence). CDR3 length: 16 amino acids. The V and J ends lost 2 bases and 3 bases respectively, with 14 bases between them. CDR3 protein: CASSLGGNGANEKLFF. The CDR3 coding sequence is TGTGCCAGCAGCTTAGGGGGTAATGGGGCTAATGAAAAACTGTTTTTT.

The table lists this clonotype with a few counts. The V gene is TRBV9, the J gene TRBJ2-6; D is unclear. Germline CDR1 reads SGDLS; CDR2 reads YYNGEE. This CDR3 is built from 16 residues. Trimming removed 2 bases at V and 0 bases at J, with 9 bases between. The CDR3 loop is CASSVARPSGANVLTF. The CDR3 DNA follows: TGTGCCAGCAGCGTCGCCCGCCCCTCTGGGGCCAACGTCCTGACTTTC.

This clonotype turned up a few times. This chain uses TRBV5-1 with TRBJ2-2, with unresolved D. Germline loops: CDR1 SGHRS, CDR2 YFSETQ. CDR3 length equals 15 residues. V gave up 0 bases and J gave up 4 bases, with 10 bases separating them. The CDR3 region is CASSLGAASTGELFF. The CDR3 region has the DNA TGCGCCAGCAGCTTGGGGGCAGCCAGCACCGGGGAGCTGTTTTTT.

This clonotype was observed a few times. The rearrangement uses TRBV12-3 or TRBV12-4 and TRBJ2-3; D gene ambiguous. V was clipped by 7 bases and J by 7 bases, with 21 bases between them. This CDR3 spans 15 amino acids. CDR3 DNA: TGTGCCAGCACCTCCACCCAAACCCCCTCTAATACGCAGTATTTT. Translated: CASTSTQTPSNTQYF.

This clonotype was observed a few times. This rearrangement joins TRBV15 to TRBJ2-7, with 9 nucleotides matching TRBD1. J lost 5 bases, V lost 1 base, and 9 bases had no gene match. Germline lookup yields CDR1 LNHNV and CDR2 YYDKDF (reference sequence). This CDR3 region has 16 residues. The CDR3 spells CATSRAGGQGSHEQYF. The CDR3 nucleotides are TGTGCCACCAGCAGAGCGGGCGGACAGGGGTCCCACGAGCAGTACTTC.

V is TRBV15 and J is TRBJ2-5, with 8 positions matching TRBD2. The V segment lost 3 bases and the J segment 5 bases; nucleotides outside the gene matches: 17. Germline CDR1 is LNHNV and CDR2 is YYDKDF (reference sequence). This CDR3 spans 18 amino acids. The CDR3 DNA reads TGTGCCACCAGCAGGCAGCCACGAGCGGGGGTTTCGGTGGAGACCCAGTACTTC. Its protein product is CATSRQPRAGVSVETQYF.

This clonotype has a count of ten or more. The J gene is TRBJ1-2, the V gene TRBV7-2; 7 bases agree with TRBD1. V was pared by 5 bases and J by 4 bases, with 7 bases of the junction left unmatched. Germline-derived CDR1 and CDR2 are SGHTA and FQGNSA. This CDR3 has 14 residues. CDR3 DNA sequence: TGTGCCAGCAGCCTAACCGGGACAGCCTATGGCTACACCTTC. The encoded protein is CASSLTGTAYGYTF. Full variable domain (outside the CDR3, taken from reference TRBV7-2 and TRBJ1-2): GAGVSQSPSNKVTEKGKDVELRCDPISGHTALYWYRQSLGQGLEFLIYFQGNSAPDKSGLPSDRFSAERTGGSVSTLTIQRTQQEDSAVYLCASSLTGTAYGYTFGSGTRLTVV.

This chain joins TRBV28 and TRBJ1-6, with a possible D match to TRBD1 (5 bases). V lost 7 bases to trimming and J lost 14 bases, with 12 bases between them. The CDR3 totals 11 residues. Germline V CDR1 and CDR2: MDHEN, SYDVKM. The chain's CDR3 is CASTNRITLHF. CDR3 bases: TGTGCCAGCACAAACAGGATCACCCTCCACTTT. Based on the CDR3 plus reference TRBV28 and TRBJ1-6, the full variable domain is DVKVTQSSRYLVKRTGEKVFLECVQDMDHENMFWYRQDPGLGLRLIYFSYDVKMKEKGDIPEGYSVSREKKERFSLILESASTNQTSMYLCASTNRITLHFGNGTRLTVT.

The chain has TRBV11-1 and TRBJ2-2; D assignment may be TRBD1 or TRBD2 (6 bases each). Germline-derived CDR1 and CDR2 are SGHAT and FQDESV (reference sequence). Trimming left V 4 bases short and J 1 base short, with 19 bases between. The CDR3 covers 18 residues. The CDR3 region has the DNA TGTGCCAGCAGCTCAGTTGCGTTACAGGGAGGGAACACCGGGGAGCTGTTTTTT. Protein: CASSSVALQGGNTGELFF.

The DNA of the CDR3 is TGTGCCAGCAGTTACTTCCGGGACAGGGATAAAGATGGCTACACCTTC. Amino acid sequence: CASSYFRDRDKDGYTF. The J gene is TRBJ1-2, the V gene TRBV6-2 or TRBV6-3; 9 bases are shared with TRBD1. Germline V lookup: CDR1 MNHEY, CDR2 SVGEGT. The CDR3 extends over 16 amino acids. Trimming took 1 base from V and 6 from J; bases not matched to a gene: 9.

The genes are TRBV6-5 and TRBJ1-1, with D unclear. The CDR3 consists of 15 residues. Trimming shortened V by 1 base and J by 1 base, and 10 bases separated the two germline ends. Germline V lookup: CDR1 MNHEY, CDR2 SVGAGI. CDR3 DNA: TGTGCCAGCAGTTACTACTCCGATGGGAACACTGAAGCTTTCTTT. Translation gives CASSYYSDGNTEAFF.

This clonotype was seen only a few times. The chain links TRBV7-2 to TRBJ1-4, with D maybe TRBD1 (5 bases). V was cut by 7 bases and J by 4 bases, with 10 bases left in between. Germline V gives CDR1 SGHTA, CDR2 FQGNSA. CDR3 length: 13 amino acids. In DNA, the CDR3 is TGTGCCAGCACGGGGAGGGGTAATGAAAAACTGTTTTTT. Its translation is CASTGRGNEKLFF.

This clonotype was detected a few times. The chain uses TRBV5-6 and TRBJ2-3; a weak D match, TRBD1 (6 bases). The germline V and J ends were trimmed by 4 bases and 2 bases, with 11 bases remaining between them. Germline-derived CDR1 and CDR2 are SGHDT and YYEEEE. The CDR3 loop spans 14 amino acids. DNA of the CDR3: TGTGCCAGCAGCGAAGACAGGCACACAGATACGCAGTATTTT. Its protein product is CASSEDRHTDTQYF.

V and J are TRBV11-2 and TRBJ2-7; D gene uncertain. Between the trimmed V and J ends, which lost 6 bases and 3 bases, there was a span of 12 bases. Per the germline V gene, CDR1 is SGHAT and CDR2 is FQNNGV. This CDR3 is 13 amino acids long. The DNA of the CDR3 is TGTGCCAGCAGTACTCCCGGCAGCTACGAGCAGTACTTC. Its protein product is CASSTPGSYEQYF.

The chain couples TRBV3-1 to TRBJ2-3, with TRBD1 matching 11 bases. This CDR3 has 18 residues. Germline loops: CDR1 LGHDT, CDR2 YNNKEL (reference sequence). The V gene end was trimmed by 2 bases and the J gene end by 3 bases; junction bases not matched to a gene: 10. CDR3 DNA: TGTGCCAGCAGCCAAAGGACAGGGGGCCGTCGTAGGACAGATACGCAGTATTTT. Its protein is CASSQRTGGRRRTDTQYF.

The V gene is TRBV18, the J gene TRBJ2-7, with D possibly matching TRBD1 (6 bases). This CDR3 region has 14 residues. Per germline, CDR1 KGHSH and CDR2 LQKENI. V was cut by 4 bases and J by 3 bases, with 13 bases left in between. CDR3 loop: CASSRGLDSYEQYV. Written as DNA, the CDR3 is TGTGCCAGCTCACGGGGTCTGGACAGCTACGAGCAGTACGTC.

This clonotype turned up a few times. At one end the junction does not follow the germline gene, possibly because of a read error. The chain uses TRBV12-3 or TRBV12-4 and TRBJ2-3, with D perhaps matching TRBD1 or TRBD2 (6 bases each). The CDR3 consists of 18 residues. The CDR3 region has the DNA TGTACCAGCAGTTCCCGGGGCCGACTAGGGGGGCCCACAGATACGCAGTATTTT. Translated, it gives CTSSSRGRLGGPTDTQYF.

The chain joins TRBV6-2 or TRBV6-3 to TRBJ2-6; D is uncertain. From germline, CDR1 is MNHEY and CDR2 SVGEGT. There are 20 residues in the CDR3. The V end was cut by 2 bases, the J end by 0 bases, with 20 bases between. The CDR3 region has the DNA TGTGCCAGCAGTTACAAAGGCTCTAACAGAGTTTACTCTGGGGCCAACGTCCTGACTTTC. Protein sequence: CASSYKGSNRVYSGANVLTF.

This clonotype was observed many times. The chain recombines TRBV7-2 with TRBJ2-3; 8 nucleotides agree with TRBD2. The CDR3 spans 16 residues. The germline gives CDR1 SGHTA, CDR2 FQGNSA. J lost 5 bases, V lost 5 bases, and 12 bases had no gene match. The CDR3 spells CASSRGGSGGVDTQYF. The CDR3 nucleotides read TGTGCCAGCAGCCGGGGGGGAAGCGGGGGTGTAGATACGCAGTATTTT.

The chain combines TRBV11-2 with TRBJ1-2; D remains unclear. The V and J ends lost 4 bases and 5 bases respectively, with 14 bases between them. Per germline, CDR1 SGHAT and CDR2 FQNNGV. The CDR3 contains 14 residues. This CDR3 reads CASSSSSLGYGYTF. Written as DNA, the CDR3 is TGTGCCAGCAGCTCCTCGAGTCTTGGGTATGGCTACACCTTC.